This entry lists 14 T cell receptor beta chains sequenced from one sample in a study of T cell changes during pregnancy in multiple sclerosis. Sequenced by immunoSEQ multiplex PCR; TCRdb stores in-frame clones only, minus some. The sample shows about 76,000 clones, 93% of them seen only once. This sample comprised peripheral blood, obtained in the second trimester of pregnancy. These receptors all stem from a female donor with multiple sclerosis, enrolled in a pregnancy study.

The chain combines TRBV9 with TRBJ1-2; the D gene is possibly TRBD1 (6 bases). Germline CDR1 is SGDLS and CDR2 is YYNGEE. This CDR3 comprises 14 residues. The V gene lost 3 bases and the J gene lost 4 bases, with 13 bases spanning the gap. CDR3 sequence: CASSAQQGFYGYTF. CDR3 coding DNA: TGTGCCAGCAGCGCCCAACAGGGATTCTATGGCTACACCTTC.

This chain uses TRBV28 with TRBJ1-5, with a tentative D call TRBD1 (6 bases). Germline CDR1 MDHEN, CDR2 SYDVKM. There are 17 residues in the CDR3. V gave up 5 bases and J gave up 4 bases, with 21 bases separating them. In DNA form, the CDR3 reads TGTGCCAGCAGTACGTCTGAGGCGGGGGGGGCGAATCAGCCCCAGCATTTT. It encodes CASSTSEAGGANQPQHF.

The CDR3 sequence is CASSQRDRVGEQFF. CDR3 coding DNA: TGTGCCAGCAGTCAAAGGGACAGGGTAGGTGAGCAGTTCTTC. The rearrangement uses TRBV27 and TRBJ2-1, with 9 bases that match TRBD1. Germline lookup yields CDR1 MNHEY and CDR2 SMNVEV (reference sequence). The CDR3 contains 14 residues. The V segment lost 5 bases and the J segment 9 bases; nucleotides outside the gene matches: 8.

The chain combines TRBV11-2 with TRBJ2-1; TRBD2 matches at 11 bases. The trim removed 4 bases at V and 4 bases at J, leaving 9 bases unmatched. Germline CDR1 is SGHAT and CDR2 is FQNNGV. The CDR3 loop spans 17 amino acids. The CDR3 is CASSSNALAGGYNEQFF. The DNA for the CDR3 is TGTGCCAGCAGCTCGAACGCATTAGCGGGGGGGTACAATGAGCAGTTCTTC.

The table lists this clone with a few counts. The gene calls are TRBV29-1 and TRBJ1-1, with 7 positions matching TRBD1. The trim removed 7 bases at V and 5 bases at J, leaving 7 bases unmatched. This CDR3 contains 12 residues. Germline V gene data show CDR1 as SQVTM and CDR2 as ANQGSEA. The CDR3: CSAGDSRTEAFF. In nucleotides, the CDR3 is TGCAGCGCTGGGGACAGTCGGACTGAAGCTTTCTTT.

This chain links TRBV2 with TRBJ1-3; perhaps TRBD1 as D (5 bases). CDR3 size: 11 residues. Germline CDR1 is SNHLY and CDR2 is FYNNEI. The ends were cut back, 3 bases at V and 9 bases at J, with 6 bases in the middle. The CDR3, as DNA: TGTGCCAGCAGTGATCAGGGCACCATATATTTT. It is translated as CASSDQGTIYF.

The CDR3 loop reads CSARVRETQYF. DNA of the CDR3: TGCAGTGCTAGAGTCCGAGAGACCCAGTACTTC. This sequence joins TRBV20-1 and TRBJ2-5; D is ambiguous. V lost 1 base and J lost 4, with 4 bases in between. Germline CDR1 reads DFQATT; CDR2 reads SNEGSKA (reference sequence). This CDR3 contains 11 residues.

The chain is built from TRBV4-1 and TRBJ2-7; 12 nucleotides agree with TRBD2. Germline values: CDR1 MGHRA, CDR2 YSYEKL. The J segment lost 3 bases and the V segment lost 4 bases, leaving 22 bases of the junction unmatched. There are 21 residues in the CDR3. CDR3 in amino acids: CASSLSWDTRLAGAPGYEQYF. For the CDR3, the DNA is TGCGCCAGCAGCCTGAGCTGGGATACACGACTAGCGGGGGCCCCGGGCTACGAGCAGTACTTC.

The chain recombines TRBV11-3 with TRBJ2-3; 11 bases fit TRBD1. The CDR3 is made up of 15 amino acids. The ends lost 5 bases at V and 3 bases at J; junction bases unmatched: 4. Germline V gene sequence: CDR1 SGHNT, CDR2 YENEEA. The CDR3 nucleotides are TGTGCCAGCAGCCCCGGGACAGGGGGTACAGATACGCAGTATTTT. Protein product: CASSPGTGGTDTQYF. Combining the CDR3 with reference TRBV11-3 and TRBJ2-3 gives the whole variable domain EAGVVQSPRYKIIEKKQPVAFWCNPISGHNTLYWYLQNLGQGPELLIRYENEEAVDDSQLPKDRFSAERLKGVDSTLKIQPAELGDSAVYLCASSPGTGGTDTQYFGPGTRLTVL.

This clone was recorded only once. The chain links TRBV4-1 to TRBJ1-1; possible D gene TRBD1, 5 bases. The CDR3 loop spans 16 amino acids. Germline CDR1 MGHRA, CDR2 YSYEKL. V was pared by 1 base and J by 2 bases, with 14 bases between. DNA for the CDR3: TGCGCCAGCAGCCAAGTTCTTGAGACAGCCAACACTGAAGCTTTCTTT. This codes for CASSQVLETANTEAFF.

The chain employs TRBV7-2 and TRBJ2-1; weak D call: TRBD2 (5 bases). Germline V lookup: CDR1 SGHTA, CDR2 FQGNSA. The CDR3 sequence is 15 residues long. V was cut by 5 bases and J by 7 bases, with 18 bases left in between. In DNA, the CDR3 is TGTGCCAGCAGCCCCTTGGGTCTTCGAGGGAATGAGCAGTTCTTC. Its translation is CASSPLGLRGNEQFF.

The rearrangement joins TRBV10-2 to TRBJ2-3, with 12 bases lining up with TRBD2. This CDR3 has 19 amino acids. CDR1 WSHSY and CDR2 SAAADI come from the germline V gene. V shed 3 bases, J shed 0 bases, and the junction held 10 bases outside the gene matches. This CDR3 reads CASSDPRLAGAGSTDTQYF. CDR3 DNA sequence: TGCGCCAGCAGTGACCCCCGACTAGCGGGGGCCGGGAGCACAGATACGCAGTATTTT.

J is TRBJ1-4 and V is TRBV28; no firm D call. CDR1 is MDHEN and CDR2 is SYDVKM in the germline V gene. The CDR3 length is 14 residues. The V gene lost 6 bases and the J gene lost 7 bases, with 15 bases spanning the gap. The CDR3 protein is CASRDRFASEKLFF. In DNA form, the CDR3 reads TGTGCCAGCAGAGATCGGTTCGCGAGTGAAAAACTGTTTTTT.

This chain joins TRBV7-8 and TRBJ1-1; 7 bases map to TRBD1. This CDR3 contains 12 residues. The germline V gene encodes CDR1 SGHVS and CDR2 FQNEAQ. V was clipped by 5 bases and J by 11 bases; unmatched bases: 8. The CDR3 loop reads CASSATGLVAFF. The CDR3 DNA is TGTGCCAGCAGCGCGACAGGGCTTGTTGCTTTCTTT.